This entry lists 10 T cell receptor beta chains sequenced from one sample in a study of blood T cell repertoires in COVID-19. Only in-frame clones appear in the TCRdb table, and some are missing; sequencing was by immunoSEQ multiplex PCR. In the table there are some 100,000 clones, roughly 80% of which are singletons. Sequencing used peripheral blood. The receptors stem from a man between 65 and 85 years old with active or convalescent COVID-19.

The sample holds a few counts of this clone. J is TRBJ1-5 and V is TRBV6-6, with D hard to call. V lost 2 bases, J lost 0 bases, and 5 bases lay in between. The CDR3 is 14 amino acids. The V gene's germline CDR1 is MNHNY and CDR2 SVGAGI (reference sequence). The CDR3, as DNA: TGTGCCAGCAGTTACAGAGATAGCAATCAGCCCCAGCATTTT. Translation: CASSYRDSNQPQHF.

The chain links TRBV5-4 to TRBJ1-4; 9 nucleotides match TRBD1. J was trimmed by 5 bases and V by 2 bases; bases with no gene match: 7. The CDR3 loop spans 16 amino acids. Germline assignment: CDR1 SGHNT and CDR2 YYREEE (reference sequence). DNA of the CDR3: TGTGCCAGCAGCTTAACCCGACAGGGGGGGAATGAAAAACTGTTTTTT. Translation: CASSLTRQGGNEKLFF.

The chain carries TRBV9 and TRBJ1-6, with TRBD1 identical over 9 bases. Germline CDR1 and CDR2: SGDLS and YYNGEE. The J segment lost 6 bases and the V segment lost 4 bases, leaving 5 bases of the junction unmatched. The CDR3 extends over 15 amino acids. CDR3 sequence (DNA): TGTGCCAGCAGCTTTGGACAGGGGATTAATTCACCCCTCCACTTT. Its translation is CASSFGQGINSPLHF.

The rearrangement joins TRBV4-2 to TRBJ2-3; 10 nucleotides line up with TRBD2. The germline V gene encodes CDR1 LGHNA and CDR2 YNFKEQ. The length of the CDR3 is 18 residues. V was clipped by 4 bases and J by 2 bases; unmatched bases: 12. CDR3 in DNA: TGTGCCAGCAGCCGCAAACCGGGACTAGCGATTACCACAGATACGCAGTATTTT. As protein: CASSRKPGLAITTDTQYF.

The genes are TRBV18 and TRBJ2-7; possibly TRBD1 for D (6 bases). V was shortened by 4 bases and J by 3 bases, with 13 bases between the two germline ends. Germline values: CDR1 KGHSH, CDR2 LQKENI. The CDR3 covers 14 residues. CDR3 nucleotide sequence: TGTGCCAGCTCACTCAGGACAGTTAGCTACGAGCAGTACTTC. The encoded protein is CASSLRTVSYEQYF.

The chain couples TRBV6-2 or TRBV6-3 to TRBJ2-1; a possible D gene is TRBD2 (6 bases). V dropped 2 bases and J dropped 3 bases, with 8 bases sitting between them. Per germline, CDR1 MNHEY and CDR2 SVGEGT. CDR3 length: 14 amino acids. The CDR3 sequence: CASSYGGNYNEQFF. CDR3 in DNA: TGTGCCAGCAGTTACGGGGGGAACTACAATGAGCAGTTCTTC.

The chain has TRBV4-3 and TRBJ1-2; a possible D gene is TRBD1 (6 bases). Trimming stripped 1 base from V and 4 bases from J, with 16 bases between. The CDR3 sequence is 16 residues long. Germline V lookup: CDR1 LGHNA, CDR2 YSLEER. The CDR3 DNA sequence: TGCGCCAGCAGCCAAGTAGGGGCGGACAGCAGCTATGGCTACACCTTC. It specifies CASSQVGADSSYGYTF.

This chain connects TRBV19 to TRBJ2-7; D is perhaps TRBD2 (5 bases). This CDR3 contains 14 residues. Germline loops: CDR1 LNHDA, CDR2 SQIVND (reference sequence). V lost 3 bases to trimming and J lost 2 bases, with 11 bases between them. Written as DNA, the CDR3 is TGTGCCAGTAGTATCGGGCCCGGGGCCTACGAGCAGTACTTC. The encoded protein is CASSIGPGAYEQYF.

The chain carries TRBV2 and TRBJ1-2, with D tentatively TRBD1 (5 bases). The V end was cut by 10 bases, the J end by 1 base, with 16 bases between. Per germline, CDR1 SNHLY and CDR2 FYNNEI. CDR3 length equals 14 residues. The CDR3 protein is CANSEGRNNYGYTF. The CDR3 DNA is TGTGCCAACTCGGAGGGACGAAATAACTATGGCTACACCTTC.

The J gene is TRBJ1-2, the V gene TRBV20-1; D not resolved. There are 13 residues in the CDR3. CDR1 and CDR2 (germline): DFQATT, SNEGSKA (reference sequence). Trimming removed 3 bases from V and 4 bases from J, with 12 bases in between. The CDR3 sequence is CSASERLLYGYTF. In DNA form, the CDR3 reads TGCAGTGCTAGTGAGCGTTTGCTCTATGGCTACACCTTC.